This TCR beta chain came from a study of cytomegalovirus exposure and HLA in healthy donors. Researchers ran the PCR with 60 Vbeta and 13 Jbeta primers. Only in-frame clones appear in the TCRdb table, and some are missing; sequencing was by immunoSEQ multiplex PCR. Found here are approximately 160,000 clones, around three quarters of them singletons; the top ten hold 1%. Looked up from germline, CDR1 is SGHAT and CDR2 is FQDESV (reference sequence). The CDR3 runs to 12 residues. V was pared by 5 bases and J by 4 bases, with 5 bases between. The source of this sequence is a woman aged 45-65 years in good health and CMV-seropositive. The chain recombines TRBV11-1 with TRBJ2-2; D is undetermined. The sequenced sample consisted of PBMCs. The DNA of the CDR3 is TGTGCCAGCAGCCGTTTCACCGGGGAGCTGTTTTTT. This codes for CASSRFTGELFF.